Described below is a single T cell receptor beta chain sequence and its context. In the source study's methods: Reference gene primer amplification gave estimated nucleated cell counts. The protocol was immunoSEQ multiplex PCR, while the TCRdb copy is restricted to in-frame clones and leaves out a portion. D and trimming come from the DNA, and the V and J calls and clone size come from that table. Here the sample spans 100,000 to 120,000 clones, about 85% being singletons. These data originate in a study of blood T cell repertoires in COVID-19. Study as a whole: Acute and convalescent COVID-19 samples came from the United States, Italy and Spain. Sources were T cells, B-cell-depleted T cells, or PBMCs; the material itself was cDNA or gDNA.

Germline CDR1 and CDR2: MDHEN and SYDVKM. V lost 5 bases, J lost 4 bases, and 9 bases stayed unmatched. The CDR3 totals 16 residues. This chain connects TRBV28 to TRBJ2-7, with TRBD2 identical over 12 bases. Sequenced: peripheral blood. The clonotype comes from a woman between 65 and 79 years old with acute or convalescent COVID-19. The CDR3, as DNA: TGTGCCAGCAGTGGGCCGACTAGCGGGAGTGTGTACGAGCAGTACTTC. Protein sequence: CASSGPTSGSVYEQYF.